This T cell receptor beta chain was captured by sequencing in a study of OX40 agonist ivuxolimab in advanced cancers. Of note for this clone: Its specificity is unknown.

Looked up from germline, CDR1 is MGHRA and CDR2 is YSYEKL. CDR3 length: 14 amino acids. With V trimmed by 2 bases and J by 5 bases, 3 bases remained unmatched. Overall study results and limits: The investigators did not determine what antigen specificity the expanded peripheral T cells had. CD4+ and CD8+ T cells in blood underwent clonal expansion by week 6 at 0.1 to 3.0 mg/kg. More expanded clones were seen, on average, in CD8+ T cells than in CD4+.

TCRdb's copy holds only in-frame clones and misses some; the assay was immunoSEQ multiplex PCR. This table has approximately 49,000 clones, around 84% appearing once. This sequence was found in an adult with an advanced solid tumor such as melanoma, head and neck, liver or kidney cancer. This specimen consisted of CD4+ or CD8+ T cells sorted from blood, obtained in a trial of the OX40 agonist ivuxolimab. The chain links TRBV4-1 to TRBJ1-2; 9 bases match TRBD1. The CDR3 loop is CASSQTGTGYGYTF. The CDR3 DNA follows: TGCGCCAGCAGCCAAACCGGGACAGGGTATGGCTACACCTTC.